The rows below give T cell receptor beta chains drawn from one sample of a study of T cell responses to AZD1222 COVID-19 vaccine. Measured with immunoSEQ multiplex PCR; TCRdb has only the in-frame clones, and not every one. The table includes fewer than 90,000 clones, more than 70% detected once. Source: peripheral blood, taken on day 0 of AZD1222 vaccination. These receptors all come from an adult in good health. CDR3s include the opening cysteine and the closing phenylalanine or tryptophan. Each record gives: D gene, J gene, CDR3 length, clone size, V gene, CDR3 DNA, CDR3 protein. D genes are given only for firm matches. Expanded clones are given a class, and other clones once, few, many or no size at all.

D gene: TRBD1; J gene: TRBJ2-7; CDR3 length: 13; clone size: .; V gene: TRBV19; CDR3 DNA: TGTGCCAGTAGTGTGGGACAGGGTGACGAGCAGTACTTC; CDR3 protein: CASSVGQGDEQYF
D gene: .; J gene: TRBJ2-3; CDR3 length: 14; clone size: .; V gene: TRBV6-5; CDR3 DNA: TGTGCCAGCAAGGTGCCCCAGGGCACAGATACGCAGTATTTT; CDR3 protein: CASKVPQGTDTQYF
D gene: .; J gene: TRBJ2-3; CDR3 length: 13; clone size: .; V gene: TRBV11-3; CDR3 DNA: TGTGCCAGCAGCTCAACACAGGGTGATACGCAGTATTTT; CDR3 protein: CASSSTQGDTQYF
D gene: .; J gene: TRBJ2-1; CDR3 length: 13; clone size: .; V gene: TRBV9; CDR3 DNA: TGTGCCAGCAGCCCCGGGACCCAATATGAGCAGTTCTTC; CDR3 protein: CASSPGTQYEQFF
D gene: .; J gene: TRBJ2-7; CDR3 length: 15; clone size: .; V gene: TRBV23-1; CDR3 DNA: TGCGCCAGCAACCCCGTGATGGGAAACTCCTACGAGCAGTACTTC; CDR3 protein: CASNPVMGNSYEQYF
D gene: .; J gene: TRBJ2-1; CDR3 length: 13; clone size: .; V gene: TRBV6-2/TRBV6-3; CDR3 DNA: TGTGCCAGCAGTTTTGCAACGGCCATTGAGCAGTTCTTC; CDR3 protein: CASSFATAIEQFF
D gene: .; J gene: TRBJ2-7; CDR3 length: 17; clone size: once; V gene: TRBV7-6; CDR3 DNA: TGTGCCAGCAGCCCGGAACGTTGGGGGGCGGAAATCCACGAGCAGTACTTC; CDR3 protein: CASSPERWGAEIHEQYF
D gene: TRBD1; J gene: TRBJ1-4; CDR3 length: 16; clone size: .; V gene: TRBV28; CDR3 DNA: TGTGCCAGTCTCAGCGGGACAGGGTTACGGGACGAAAAACTGTTTTTT; CDR3 protein: CASLSGTGLRDEKLFF
D gene: .; J gene: TRBJ1-2; CDR3 length: 12; clone size: .; V gene: TRBV5-6; CDR3 DNA: TGTGCCAGCAGGCAGGGTACTTATGGCTACACCTTC; CDR3 protein: CASRQGTYGYTF
D gene: .; J gene: TRBJ1-5; CDR3 length: 12; clone size: .; V gene: TRBV28; CDR3 DNA: TGTGCCAGTACCTATACTAATCAGCCCCAGCATTTT; CDR3 protein: CASTYTNQPQHF
D gene: TRBD2; J gene: TRBJ2-1; CDR3 length: 15; clone size: .; V gene: TRBV10-3; CDR3 DNA: TGTGCCATCAGTGAGGGGTCTAGCGGTTACAATGAGCAGTTCTTC; CDR3 protein: CAISEGSSGYNEQFF
D gene: .; J gene: TRBJ2-5; CDR3 length: 15; clone size: .; V gene: TRBV5-4; CDR3 DNA: TGTGCCAGCAGCTTGTTCACTAGGCTTGGTGAGACCCAGTACTTC; CDR3 protein: CASSLFTRLGETQYF
D gene: TRBD1; J gene: TRBJ2-1; CDR3 length: 13; clone size: .; V gene: TRBV5-6; CDR3 DNA: TGTGCCAGCAGCTTAGGACAGGGCGGTGAGCAGTTCTTC; CDR3 protein: CASSLGQGGEQFF
D gene: .; J gene: TRBJ2-1; CDR3 length: 12; clone size: .; V gene: TRBV28; CDR3 DNA: TGTGCCAGCAGTTTATCGGGACCTGAGCAGTTCTTC; CDR3 protein: CASSLSGPEQFF
D gene: .; J gene: TRBJ2-6; CDR3 length: 15; clone size: .; V gene: TRBV4-1; CDR3 DNA: TGCGCCAGCAGCCAAGTAGGGGGGGGTCGCGGCGTCCTGACTTTC; CDR3 protein: CASSQVGGGRGVLTF
D gene: TRBD1; J gene: TRBJ1-1; CDR3 length: 15; clone size: .; V gene: TRBV5-1; CDR3 DNA: TGCGCCAGCAGCTTGGAGGGGACAGGGGGCACTGAAGCTTTCTTT; CDR3 protein: CASSLEGTGGTEAFF
D gene: TRBD1; J gene: TRBJ2-3; CDR3 length: 15; clone size: .; V gene: TRBV19; CDR3 DNA: TGTGCCAGTAGTACAAGACAGGGCCTCACAGATACGCAGTATTTT; CDR3 protein: CASSTRQGLTDTQYF
D gene: .; J gene: TRBJ2-7; CDR3 length: 13; clone size: .; V gene: TRBV6-1; CDR3 DNA: TGTGCCAGCAGTGAAGGTCCTTCCTACGAGCAGTACTTC; CDR3 protein: CASSEGPSYEQYF
D gene: .; J gene: TRBJ2-7; CDR3 length: 17; clone size: .; V gene: TRBV19; CDR3 DNA: TGTGCCAGTAGTATGCTCCCGGGACAAGGGAGCTCCTACGAGCAGTACTTC; CDR3 protein: CASSMLPGQGSSYEQYF
D gene: TRBD1; J gene: TRBJ2-7; CDR3 length: 13; clone size: .; V gene: TRBV2; CDR3 DNA: TGTGCCACCGCGGGACAGGTACCCTACGAGCAGTACTTC; CDR3 protein: CATAGQVPYEQYF
D gene: .; J gene: TRBJ2-3; CDR3 length: 14; clone size: .; V gene: TRBV7-2; CDR3 DNA: TGTGCCAGCAGCTTAGTCAGGGGCACAGATACGCAGTATTTT; CDR3 protein: CASSLVRGTDTQYF
D gene: .; J gene: TRBJ1-1; CDR3 length: 13; clone size: .; V gene: TRBV3-1/TRBV3-2; CDR3 DNA: TGTGCCAGCAGCCACCCTGGGGGCAGGCGGGCTTTCTTT; CDR3 protein: CASSHPGGRRAFF
D gene: .; J gene: TRBJ1-2; CDR3 length: 15; clone size: .; V gene: TRBV10-3; CDR3 DNA: TGTGCCATCAGTGAGTCGACCACCAGTGACTATGGCTACACCTTC; CDR3 protein: CAISESTTSDYGYTF
D gene: .; J gene: TRBJ2-5; CDR3 length: 15; clone size: .; V gene: TRBV6-5; CDR3 DNA: TGTGCCAGCAGTTACGCTGGGGCAGCCGTGGAGACCCAGTACTTC; CDR3 protein: CASSYAGAAVETQYF
D gene: TRBD1; J gene: TRBJ1-3; CDR3 length: 14; clone size: .; V gene: TRBV5-6; CDR3 DNA: TGTGCCAGCAGCTTGCGGACAGGGGCAGACACCATATATTTT; CDR3 protein: CASSLRTGADTIYF
D gene: .; J gene: TRBJ1-2; CDR3 length: 16; clone size: .; V gene: TRBV24-1; CDR3 DNA: TGTGCCACCAGTGATCCCTCAGGGGACGGGCTTTATGGCTACACCTTC; CDR3 protein: CATSDPSGDGLYGYTF
D gene: TRBD1; J gene: TRBJ2-3; CDR3 length: 14; clone size: few; V gene: TRBV7-2; CDR3 DNA: TGTGCCAGCAGCAGACAGGGTTTTTCAGATACGCAGTATTTT; CDR3 protein: CASSRQGFSDTQYF
D gene: .; J gene: TRBJ1-6; CDR3 length: 14; clone size: few; V gene: TRBV6-1; CDR3 DNA: TGTGCCAGCAGTGAGACGGATTGGGGTTCACCCCTCCACTTT; CDR3 protein: CASSETDWGSPLHF
D gene: .; J gene: TRBJ1-5; CDR3 length: 12; clone size: .; V gene: TRBV28; CDR3 DNA: TGTGCCAGCAGGAATAGCAATCAGCCCCAGCATTTT; CDR3 protein: CASRNSNQPQHF
D gene: TRBD1; J gene: TRBJ2-7; CDR3 length: 16; clone size: .; V gene: TRBV3-1/TRBV3-2; CDR3 DNA: TGTGCCAGCAGCCATATCGGGACAGGATCTACCTACGAGCAGTACTTC; CDR3 protein: CASSHIGTGSTYEQYF
D gene: TRBD1; J gene: TRBJ2-7; CDR3 length: 16; clone size: .; V gene: TRBV18; CDR3 DNA: TGTGCCAGCTCACCGACCGGGACAGGGGGTACCTACGAGCAGTACTTC; CDR3 protein: CASSPTGTGGTYEQYF
D gene: .; J gene: TRBJ1-5; CDR3 length: 16; clone size: .; V gene: TRBV4-2; CDR3 DNA: TGTGCCAGCAGCCAAGAAGGGGGGCCGGGCAATCAGCCCCAGCATTTT; CDR3 protein: CASSQEGGPGNQPQHF
D gene: .; J gene: TRBJ1-1; CDR3 length: 11; clone size: once; V gene: TRBV11-3; CDR3 DNA: TGTGCCAGCAGCTTGGGCACTGAAGCTTTCTTT; CDR3 protein: CASSLGTEAFF
D gene: .; J gene: TRBJ1-4; CDR3 length: 14; clone size: few; V gene: TRBV7-9; CDR3 DNA: TGTGCCAGCAGCTCCCGACAGCTTAATGAAAAACTGTTTTTT; CDR3 protein: CASSSRQLNEKLFF
D gene: .; J gene: TRBJ2-2; CDR3 length: 13; clone size: .; V gene: TRBV10-3; CDR3 DNA: TGTGCCATCCGCAGCCGGGAGACCGGGGAGCTGTTTTTT; CDR3 protein: CAIRSRETGELFF